Sequencing of this T cell receptor beta chain was carried out in a study of blood T cell repertoires in COVID-19. In the original workflow: Reference gene primer amplification in the assay estimated nucleated cell counts. Profiling relied on immunoSEQ multiplex PCR, and the TCRdb table lists in-frame clones only, not all of them. Clone size and V and J calls were adopted from that table, with D and trimming inferred from the DNA. Of about 200,000 clones in the sample, over 80% were seen once. Across 20 to 25 US areas, participants ranged in age from 18 to 89 years. Cohorts were assigned according to the clinical history that participants reported. Two negative PCRs, clearance, or symptom resolution were required of recovered Cohort 3 donors. Germline-derived CDR1 and CDR2 are MNHEY and SVGAGI. Trimming stripped 6 bases from V and 3 bases from J, with 14 bases between. This CDR3 is built from 15 residues.

The chain is built from TRBV6-5 and TRBJ2-2, with D possibly TRBD2 on 5 matching bases. Sequenced sample: PBMCs or T cells enriched from blood (not recorded which). The receptor was isolated from a man between 25 and 39 years old who had recovered from COVID-19. CDR3 bases: TGTGCCAGCAGGGCCCGGCGGGTCTACACCGGGGAGCTGTTTTTT. Translating gives CASRARRVYTGELFF.